The 31 T cell receptor beta chains below were found in one sample sequenced in a study of T cells in Graves' hyperthyroidism and ophthalmopathy. Template material for amplifying TCR beta CDR3 regions consisted of RNA transcripts. During a first-round RT-PCR of the TCR CDR3, the HTBI primer set was used. From the multiplex PCR reads, TCRdb called clonotypes with MiXCR, one entry per CDR3 protein. The table includes a few hundred thousand distinct CDR3 sequences, more than 45% detected once. Material: peripheral blood or thyroid tissue (not recorded which). The origin of the receptors is an adult woman with Graves' disease, either hyperthyroidism or ophthalmopathy (not recorded which).

This clonotype was detected only a few times. The CDR3: CASSESEKGWNSPLHF. CDR3 bases: TGTGCCAGCAGTGAGTCTGAAAAGGGTTGGAATTCACCCCTCCACTTT. The chain recombines TRBV25-1 with TRBJ1-6, with D unclear. The CDR3 is made up of 16 amino acids. The V end was cut by 3 bases, the J end by 7 bases, with 16 bases between. Germline-derived CDR1 and CDR2 are MGHDK and SYGVNS.

The V gene is TRBV10-2, the J gene TRBJ2-7; 7 nucleotides match TRBD2. Germline assignment: CDR1 WSHSY and CDR2 SAAADI. This CDR3 is built from 15 residues. V was clipped by 0 bases and J by 5 bases; unmatched bases: 7. The CDR3 is CASSESYGRSHEQYF. CDR3 bases: TGCGCCAGCAGTGAGTCCTACGGGAGGTCACACGAGCAGTACTTC.

The chain has TRBV7-8 and TRBJ1-5, with D maybe TRBD1 (6 bases). The CDR3 length is 15 residues. The V end lost 1 base, the J end lost 11 bases, and 18 bases lay between the germline ends. Germline V gene sequence: CDR1 SGHVS, CDR2 FQNEAQ. In DNA form, the CDR3 reads TGTGCCAGCAGCTTAGGGTTGCAGGCTAGGGGGACCCAGCATTTT. Amino acid sequence: CASSLGLQARGTQHF. The full variable domain, completed using reference TRBV7-8 and TRBJ1-5, is GAGVSQSPRYKVAKRGQDVALRCDPISGHVSLFWYQQALGQGPEFLTYFQNEAQLDKSGLPSDRFFAERPEGSVSTLKIQRTQQEDSAVYLCASSLGLQARGTQHFGDGTRLSIL.

This clonotype was seen ten or more times. The V call is TRBV6-6, the J call TRBJ1-2, with D maybe TRBD1 (5 bases). Germline V CDR1 and CDR2: MNHNY, SVGAGI (reference sequence). The CDR3 sequence is 14 residues long. Trimming removed 2 bases from V and 5 bases from J, with 12 bases in between. In DNA form, the CDR3 reads TGTGCCAGCAGTTACGATCGGCGGGGGTATGGCTACACCTTC. It specifies CASSYDRRGYGYTF.

J is TRBJ2-7 and V is TRBV7-8; TRBD2 matches at 10 bases. With 1 base clipped from V and 7 bases from J, the junction kept 10 bases outside the gene matches. The CDR3 runs 16 residues. Per germline, CDR1 SGHVS and CDR2 FQNEAQ. CDR3 residues: CASSLEGRTSGLEQYF. DNA of the CDR3: TGTGCCAGCAGCTTAGAAGGCAGGACTAGCGGCCTTGAGCAGTACTTC.

The CDR3 loop reads CASSLASGAGYTF. In DNA, the CDR3 is TGTGCCAGCAGCTTAGCGTCGGGAGCTGGCTACACCTTC. V gene TRBV7-9 combines with J gene TRBJ1-2; D gene ambiguous. The length of the CDR3 is 13 residues. Trimming left V 0 bases short and J 7 bases short, with 9 bases between. CDR1 and CDR2 (germline): SEHNR, FQNEAQ (reference sequence). Full variable domain (rest looked up from reference TRBV7-9 and TRBJ1-2): DTGVSQNPRHKITKRGQNVTFRCDPISEHNRLYWYRQTLGQGPEFLTYFQNEAQLEKSRLLSDRFSAERPKGSFSTLEIQRTEQGDSAMYLCASSLASGAGYTFGSGTRLTVV.

Regarding this clonotype: One end of the junction varies from germline; a read error may be responsible. V is TRBV7-8 and J is TRBJ2-7; 7 nucleotides line up with TRBD2. Germline values: CDR1 SGHVS, CDR2 FQNEAQ. There are 18 residues in the CDR3. As DNA, the CDR3 is TGTGTCAGCAGCCCGCACTCCCTAGCGGATTCGCTCTCCTACGAGCAGTACTTC. This encodes CVSSPHSLADSLSYEQYF. Full variable domain (missing parts from reference TRBV7-8 and TRBJ2-7): GAGVSQSPRYKVAKRGQDVALRCDPISGHVSLFWYQQALGQGPEFLTYFQNEAQLDKSGLPSDRFFAERPEGSVSTLKIQRTQQEDSAVYLCVSSPHSLADSLSYEQYFGPGTRLTVT.

This clonotype appeared many times. The gene calls are TRBV7-9 and TRBJ1-2; D is uncertain. Per the germline V gene, CDR1 is SEHNR and CDR2 is FQNEAQ (reference sequence). CDR3 size: 15 residues. Deletions cut 2 bases from V and 6 bases from J, with 16 bases between. As DNA, the CDR3 is TGTGCCAGCAGCTTAAGTGGATCAACCCTCGATGGCTACACCTTC. Its protein is CASSLSGSTLDGYTF.

This clonotype came up a few times. The chain recombines TRBV2 with TRBJ1-1; D remains ambiguous. Germline assignment: CDR1 SNHLY and CDR2 FYNNEI. CDR3 length: 13 amino acids. Trimming took 1 base from V and 12 from J, leaving 15 bases between them. In DNA, the CDR3 is TGTGCCAGCAGTGAAGAAGGGAACAGTAATACTTTCTTT. Protein product: CASSEEGNSNTFF.

This chain uses TRBV20-1 with TRBJ2-5; TRBD1 agrees at 7 bases. Germline V gene sequence: CDR1 DFQATT, CDR2 SNEGSKA (reference sequence). This CDR3 has 12 amino acids. Trimming cost V 5 bases and J 9 bases; bases outside gene matches: 9. The CDR3 DNA is TGCAGTGCTTACAGGGGTAATCAGCCCCAGTACTTC. Translation: CSAYRGNQPQYF.

In the case of this clonotype: One end of the junction is discordant with germline, which a read error may explain. The V and J genes are TRBV12-3 or TRBV12-4 and TRBJ2-7; no clear D. CDR3 size: 14 residues. The CDR3 spells CTSSLLAGPYEQYF. The CDR3 nucleotides read TGTACCAGCAGCTTACTGGCCGGGCCCTACGAACAGTACTTC.

The J gene is TRBJ1-2, the V gene TRBV7-9; D uncertain. V lost 10 bases and J lost 5, with 17 bases in between. The germline gives CDR1 SEHNR, CDR2 FQNEAQ (reference sequence). The CDR3 covers 13 residues. The CDR3 nucleotides are TGTGCCATCCTACCTTCGGGAACGTATGGCTACACCTTC. This gives the protein CAILPSGTYGYTF. Using reference TRBV7-9 and TRBJ1-2 for the parts outside the CDR3, the full variable domain is DTGVSQNPRHKITKRGQNVTFRCDPISEHNRLYWYRQTLGQGPEFLTYFQNEAQLEKSRLLSDRFSAERPKGSFSTLEIQRTEQGDSAMYLCAILPSGTYGYTFGSGTRLTVV.

The table lists this clonotype with many counts. This rearrangement joins TRBV7-9 to TRBJ2-5, with 8 bases that match TRBD1. The CDR3 consists of 17 residues. J lost 5 bases, V lost 4 bases, and 15 bases had no gene match. Germline V gives CDR1 SEHNR, CDR2 FQNEAQ (reference sequence). The chain's CDR3 is CASSSLPQGALGETQYF. The DNA for the CDR3 is TGTGCCAGCAGCTCTTTGCCCCAGGGGGCCCTTGGGGAGACCCAGTACTTC.

Many counts were recorded for this clonotype. CDR3 nucleotides: TGCGCCAGCACATCACAGGGTAGAGAGACCCAGTACTTC. This translates into CASTSQGRETQYF. This chain connects TRBV5-1 to TRBJ2-5, with D maybe TRBD1 (6 bases). Germline V gene data show CDR1 as SGHRS and CDR2 as YFSETQ. The CDR3 covers 13 residues. Trimming pared 6 bases from V and 4 bases from J, leaving 13 bases between.

The J gene is TRBJ2-5, the V gene TRBV9; D not resolved. CDR1 and CDR2 (germline): SGDLS, YYNGEE. The ends were cut back, 3 bases at V and 7 bases at J, with 16 bases in the middle. The CDR3 runs to 14 residues. CDR3 bases: TGTGCCAGCAGCGACTCGCTATGGATCGGGACCCAGTACTTC. Its protein product is CASSDSLWIGTQYF.

This sequence joins TRBV20-1 and TRBJ1-1, with TRBD1 identical over 7 bases. The CDR3 runs 13 residues. The ends lost 0 bases at V and 4 bases at J; junction bases unmatched: 2. CDR1 and CDR2 from the germline V gene are DFQATT and SNEGSKA (reference sequence). The CDR3 DNA follows: TGCAGTGCTAGAGAACAGGGGAGCACTGAAGCTTTCTTT. Encoded protein: CSAREQGSTEAFF.

This clonotype was seen more than once but under ten times. The chain combines TRBV2 with TRBJ2-2; maybe TRBD2 (6 bases). Germline loops: CDR1 SNHLY, CDR2 FYNNEI. V gave up 6 bases and J gave up 2 bases, with 13 bases separating them. The CDR3 is 15 amino acids. CDR3 nucleotide sequence: TGTGCCAGCAGGGCCGGGACTGCTAACACCGGGGAGCTGTTTTTT. Its protein is CASRAGTANTGELFF.

V and J are TRBV10-3 and TRBJ1-3, with D uncertain. The germline V gene has CDR1 ENHRY and CDR2 SYGVKD. V lost 2 bases, J lost 0 bases, and 11 bases lay in between. This CDR3 region has 16 residues. The CDR3 sequence is CAISETTASSGNTIYF. The CDR3 coding sequence is TGTGCCATCAGTGAGACCACAGCAAGCTCTGGAAACACCATATATTTT.

The V and J genes are TRBV13 and TRBJ2-7; a possible D gene is TRBD2 (6 bases). This CDR3 comprises 13 residues. Germline CDR1 PRHDT, CDR2 FYEKMQ (reference sequence). The V end lost 2 bases, the J end lost 5 bases, and 10 bases lay between the germline ends. CDR3 sequence: CASSLRREDEQYF. CDR3 sequence (DNA): TGTGCCAGCAGCTTACGCAGGGAGGACGAGCAGTACTTC.

This clonotype has only a few counts. The V call is TRBV15, the J call TRBJ1-4; D is undetermined. The CDR3 spans 15 residues. Trimming stripped 1 base from V and 5 bases from J, with 11 bases between. In germline, CDR1 is LNHNV, CDR2 YYDKDF (reference sequence). DNA of the CDR3: TGTGCCACCAGCAGAGCTGGCAGCCAGAATGAAAAACTGTTTTTT. It is translated as CATSRAGSQNEKLFF.

This clonotype came up many times. CDR3 residues: CASSLAQDAWYF. CDR3 nucleotides: TGCGCCAGCAGCTTGGCTCAGGACGCATGGTACTTC. The V and J genes are TRBV5-1 and TRBJ2-5; D is ambiguous. Germline V lookup: CDR1 SGHRS, CDR2 YFSETQ. This CDR3 contains 12 residues. Trimming removed 0 bases from V and 13 bases from J, with 13 bases in between.

This clonotype showed up many times. The V and J genes are TRBV20-1 and TRBJ1-2; a weak D match, TRBD1 (5 bases). Trimming stripped 6 bases from V and 6 bases from J, with 20 bases between. This CDR3 has 14 amino acids. Germline assignment: CDR1 DFQATT and CDR2 SNEGSKA (reference sequence). CDR3 DNA sequence: TGCAGTGCGAACGTTCTCCAGGGTGGGGATGGCTACACCTTC. It translates to CSANVLQGGDGYTF.

In the case of this clonotype: Being one base from a much bigger clone, this may be a read error. The chain carries TRBV14 and TRBJ2-7, with D hard to call. CDR3 length equals 12 residues. Germline V CDR1 and CDR2: SGHDN, FVKESK. DNA for the CDR3: TGTACCAGCAGCCAAGAGCTGCACGAGCAGTACTTC. Its protein product is CTSSQELHEQYF.

This clonotype was counted once. The chain joins TRBV24-1 to TRBJ2-5; D uncertain. Germline V gene sequence: CDR1 KGHDR, CDR2 SFDVKD. The CDR3 consists of 13 residues. V was trimmed by 3 bases and J by 2 bases, leaving 6 bases between them. This CDR3 reads CATSDTVQETQYF. The CDR3 DNA sequence: TGTGCCACCAGTGATACGGTTCAAGAGACCCAGTACTTC.

This clonotype was observed at least ten times. The V and J genes are TRBV5-6 and TRBJ2-5, with D unclear. V gave up 2 bases and J gave up 5 bases, with 10 bases separating them. Per the germline V gene, CDR1 is SGHDT and CDR2 is YYEEEE. The CDR3 has 13 amino acids. For the CDR3, the DNA is TGTGCCAGCAGCTTTAGTGGGCCTGAGACCCAGTACTTC. This encodes CASSFSGPETQYF.

This clonotype was seen at least ten times. The V and J genes are TRBV10-3 and TRBJ1-5; the match to TRBD1 covers 10 bases. Trimming removed 5 bases from V and 7 bases from J; junction bases left unmatched: 8. Germline CDR1 ENHRY, CDR2 SYGVKD. This CDR3 comprises 15 residues. The CDR3: CAISQTGGQGQPQHF. The DNA for the CDR3 is TGTGCCATCAGTCAGACAGGGGGCCAAGGGCAGCCCCAGCATTTT.

The rearrangement joins TRBV11-3 to TRBJ1-3, with 7 nucleotides matching TRBD1. Germline V gene data show CDR1 as SGHNT and CDR2 as YENEEA. After removal of 5 bases from V and 7 bases from J, the junction contained 5 bases not matched to a gene. CDR3 length: 13 amino acids. The CDR3, as DNA: TGTGCCAGCAGCGACAGGGCGGAGAACACCATATATTTT. Translated: CASSDRAENTIYF.

This chain joins TRBV29-1 and TRBJ1-5; perhaps TRBD1 as D (5 bases). Germline V CDR1 and CDR2: SQVTM, ANQGSEA. The ends were cut back, 6 bases at V and 4 bases at J, with 10 bases in the middle. The CDR3 is 12 amino acids. CDR3 sequence reads: CSVADINQPQHF. The DNA for the CDR3 is TGCAGCGTAGCGGACATTAATCAGCCCCAGCATTTT.

This clonotype was recorded at least ten times. The rearrangement links TRBV7-9 to TRBJ2-7; no clear D. CDR1 is SEHNR and CDR2 is FQNEAQ in the germline V gene (reference sequence). The CDR3 runs 15 residues. V was pared by 5 bases and J by 1 base, with 15 bases between. The CDR3 spells CASSPFTSGSYEQYF. The CDR3 nucleotides read TGTGCCAGCAGCCCTTTTACCTCGGGTTCCTACGAGCAGTACTTC.

This clonotype appeared once. This chain connects TRBV19 to TRBJ1-4; no clear D gene. With 9 bases removed from V and 0 bases from J, the gap between germline ends came to 8 bases. Germline V CDR1 and CDR2: LNHDA, SQIVND (reference sequence). The CDR3 contains 13 residues. This chain's CDR3 is CARGQATNEKLFF. The CDR3 DNA reads as TGTGCCAGGGGCCAGGCAACTAATGAAAAACTGTTTTTT. Full variable domain (outside the CDR3, taken from reference TRBV19 and TRBJ1-4): DGGITQSPKYLFRKEGQNVTLSCEQNLNHDAMYWYRQDPGQGLRLIYYSQIVNDFQKGDIAEGYSVSREKKESFPLTVTSAQKNPTAFYLCARGQATNEKLFFGSGTQLSVL.

This clonotype came up once. The chain carries TRBV28 and TRBJ2-7, with 12 positions matching TRBD2. With 5 bases clipped from V and 4 bases from J, the junction kept 6 bases outside the gene matches. Per the germline V gene, CDR1 is MDHEN and CDR2 is SYDVKM. CDR3 length: 15 residues. The CDR3 DNA reads as TGTGCCAGCAGTCTACTAGCGGGAGGACGTTACGAGCAGTACTTC. It translates to CASSLLAGGRYEQYF.